The clone carrying this T cell receptor beta chain was recorded at least ten times. This entry comes from a study of T cells in Graves' hyperthyroidism and ophthalmopathy. In making diagnoses, clinical symptoms, serum thyroxine and TRAb, thyroid ultrasound and orbital computed tomography were all used. CDR1 is MNHNS, CDR2 SASEGT, per germline. This CDR3 comprises 15 residues. J lost 7 bases, V lost 1 base, and 4 bases had no gene match. From RNA transcripts, TCR beta CDR3 regions were amplified. First-round RT-PCR with HTBI primers amplified the TCR CDR3 region. TCRdb itself ran the multiplex PCR reads through MiXCR, one entry per CDR3 protein. The table lists approximately 400,000 distinct CDR3 sequences, 15% to 20% of them singletons.

The specimen was blood. The rearrangement uses TRBV6-1 and TRBJ1-2, with 12 bases lining up with TRBD1. The origin of this receptor is a young woman with Graves' hyperthyroidism. CDR3 sequence reads: CASSEDGTGGGGYTF. The CDR3 nucleotides are TGTGCCAGCAGTGAAGACGGGACAGGGGGCGGTGGCTACACCTTC.